A single sample gave rise to the 21 T cell receptor beta chains below, sequenced in a study of tumor and adjacent non-tumor tissue in lung cancer. The library came from three nested PCR rounds adapted from ARM-PCR protocols. TCRdb re-derived calls from the multiplex PCR reads in MiXCR, one entry per CDR3 protein. The data hold about 76,000 distinct CDR3 sequences, with approximately 71% observed a single time. No cell sorting was done before RNA was extracted from the tissue. Source material: lung tumor tissue. The receptors were gathered from a woman in her seventies with non-small cell lung cancer.

On this clonotype: Lacking the conserved final phenylalanine or tryptophan, this CDR3 likely reflects a read error. The chain couples TRBV6-2 or TRBV6-3 to TRBJ2-7, with D maybe TRBD2 (5 bases). The length of the CDR3 is 12 residues. CDR1 and CDR2 (germline): MNHEY, SVGEGT. V was trimmed by 11 bases and J by 2 bases, leaving 13 bases between them. The CDR3 here is CAGGASPYEQYL. The CDR3 bases are TGTGCCGGCGGCGCTAGCCCCTACGAGCAGTACCTC.

Regarding this clonotype: Germline and junction disagree at one end, which may indicate a read error. This chain connects TRBV4-2 to TRBJ2-2; D not resolved. Germline lookup yields CDR1 LGHNA and CDR2 YNFKEQ. The CDR3 sequence is 16 residues long. The DNA of the CDR3 is TGTGCCGGCAGTCAAGATTGGGCCACGAACACCGGTGAGCTGTTTTTT. Translation gives CAGSQDWATNTGELFF.

Only one count was recorded for this clonotype. The junction departs from the called germline gene at one end, perhaps through a read error. V usage is TRBV7-9 and J usage is TRBJ2-7; 8 positions match TRBD2. The CDR3 length is 15 residues. The germline V gene encodes CDR1 SEHNR and CDR2 FQNEAQ (reference sequence). The CDR3 spells CASSFAQAGGDEQYF. In DNA, the CDR3 is TGTGCCAGCAGCTTTGCGCAGGCGGGGGGAGACGAACAGTACTTC.

This clonotype was counted a few times. The junction does not match germline at one end; this may be a read error. The chain couples TRBV5-1 to TRBJ2-3; 14 nucleotides match TRBD2. Per the germline V gene, CDR1 is SGHRS and CDR2 is YFSETQ. The CDR3 is made up of 22 amino acids. The CDR3 nucleotides are TGCGGCAGCAGCTTCCCACCCCTAATGACTAGCGGGGGGGGAGACTACACAGATACGCAGTATTTT. Its protein is CGSSFPPLMTSGGGDYTDTQYF.

Concerning this clonotype itself: Because it lacks the conserved phenylalanine or tryptophan at the end, this CDR3 is likely a read error. The DNA is left out, because the CDR3 cannot be placed on it with certainty; the CDR3 is given as TCRdb lists it. This chain links TRBV29-1 with TRBJ2-7; the table names TRBD2, a call not compared with the DNA. Ends included, the CDR3 has 15 residues. The germline V gene encodes CDR1 SQVTM and CDR2 ANQGSEA. The CDR3 protein is CSVAPGGTSRYEHYL.

In regard to this clonotype: A read error may account for a junction end that differs from germline. V and J are TRBV29-1 and TRBJ2-1; possible D gene TRBD2, 5 bases. Germline loops: CDR1 SQVTM, CDR2 ANQGSEA. The CDR3 totals 13 residues. In DNA form, the CDR3 reads TGCAGGGTTGATTGGGAGCATCCACTTGAGCAGTTCTTC. Protein product: CRVDWEHPLEQFF.

The chain is built from TRBV11-1 and TRBJ2-1; D gene unclear. V lost 7 bases and J lost 1, with 11 bases in between. CDR3 size: 14 residues. Germline CDR1 and CDR2: SGHAT and FQDESV (reference sequence). CDR3 protein: CASTPRRSYNEQFF. CDR3 coding DNA: TGTGCCAGCACCCCACGGCGGTCCTACAATGAGCAGTTCTTC.

At least ten counts were recorded for this clonotype. J is TRBJ2-3 and V is TRBV2, with D perhaps TRBD2 (6 bases). This CDR3 contains 16 residues. Germline assignment: CDR1 SNHLY and CDR2 FYNNEI. Trimming left V 5 bases short and J 3 bases short, with 18 bases between. The DNA of the CDR3 is TGTGCCAGCAGTCAGACACCGGGACTGAGAACAGATACGCAGTATTTT. The encoded protein is CASSQTPGLRTDTQYF.

As for this clonotype: One end of the junction is discordant with germline, which a read error may explain. This chain uses TRBV29-1 with TRBJ2-7, with TRBD1 identical over 7 bases. This CDR3 is built from 12 residues. Germline CDR1 and CDR2: SQVTM and ANQGSEA. CDR3 coding DNA: TGCAGCTTTACTGGGACAGCCTACAAGCAGTACTTC. Its protein is CSFTGTAYKQYF.

As for this clonotype: Here the CDR3 omits its conserved ending phenylalanine or tryptophan, so a read error is the likely source. This chain uses TRBV6-5 with TRBJ2-3; 9 bases are a match to TRBD1. The germline gives CDR1 MNHEY, CDR2 SVGAGI. The CDR3 covers 13 residues. DNA of the CDR3: TGTGCCACTTCGGGACAGGGTCCAGATATGCAGTATTCT. Its protein is CATSGQGPDMQYS.

The sample holds a few counts of this clonotype. Being one base from a much bigger clone, this may be a read error. The V call is TRBV6-5, the J call TRBJ1-3; D gene unclear. CDR3 size: 13 residues. The germline CDR1 and CDR2 sequences are MNHEY and SVGAGI. The CDR3 nucleotides are TGTGCCAGTGGTTGGAGCTCTGGAAACAGCATATATTTT. It translates to CASGWSSGNSIYF.

On this clonotype: A much larger clonotype is one base distant, so this may be a read error. The conserved phenylalanine or tryptophan is not found at the CDR3 terminus, so this likely reflects a read error. This sequence joins TRBV4-1 and TRBJ2-7, with 9 positions matching TRBD2. The ends lost 0 bases at V and 6 bases at J; junction bases unmatched: 12. Germline V gene lookup returns CDR1 MGHRA and CDR2 YSYEKL. CDR3 size: 17 residues. Here the CDR3 DNA reads TGCGCCAGCAGCCAAGATACGCTAGCGGGATTTCGCAGCGAGCAGTACTCC. Translation gives CASSQDTLAGFRSEQYS.

This clonotype was detected many times. The gene calls are TRBV4-1 and TRBJ1-2, with 7 bases lining up with TRBD1. Germline CDR1 reads MGHRA; CDR2 reads YSYEKL. This CDR3 has 16 residues. Trimming cost V 4 bases and J 4 bases; bases outside gene matches: 12. The CDR3 is CASSRSRQGVAYGYTF. CDR3 bases: TGCGCCAGCAGCCGAAGTCGACAGGGTGTGGCCTATGGCTACACCTTC.

Concerning this clonotype itself: With a much larger clone just one base away, this may be a read error. The chain combines TRBV4-1 with TRBJ1-4; D perhaps matches TRBD1 (5 bases). Per germline, CDR1 MGHRA and CDR2 YSYEKL. The V end was cut by 5 bases, the J end by 0 bases, with 25 bases between. The CDR3 loop spans 20 amino acids. The CDR3 coding sequence is TGCGCCAGCAGCACCCAGTGTGGGGGTTTGGGATTTGCAACTAATGAAAAACTGTTTTTT. This sequence encodes CASSTQCGGLGFATNEKLFF.

On this clonotype itself: An end of the junction does not agree with germline; a read error may underlie this. The CDR3: CASSLLQSYKQYF. The CDR3 DNA reads TGTGCCAGCAGTTTATTACAATCCTACAAGCAGTACTTC. The chain recombines TRBV28 with TRBJ2-7; D call uncertain. The CDR3 sequence is 13 residues long. The germline V gene encodes CDR1 MDHEN and CDR2 SYDVKM.

This clonotype was seen a few times. This may arise from a read error, as a much more abundant clone is one base away. The chain couples TRBV5-4 to TRBJ2-7; 7 bases line up with TRBD1. The CDR3 sequence is 14 residues long. V shed 5 bases and J 3 bases; nucleotides not matched to a gene: 8. Germline values: CDR1 SGHNT, CDR2 YYREEE (reference sequence). The CDR3 loop reads CASRSGTALYEQYF. CDR3 in DNA: TGTGCCAGCAGATCCGGGACAGCACTCTACGAGCAGTACTTC.

Comments on this clonotype: The junction departs from the called germline gene at one end, perhaps through a read error. J is TRBJ2-1 and V is TRBV6-2 or TRBV6-3; tentative D call: TRBD2 (5 bases). Germline V gene lookup returns CDR1 MNHEY and CDR2 SVGEGT. This CDR3 is 15 amino acids long. CDR3 coding DNA: TGTACCAGCAACCTTATCGGGGTGGCGATGAATGAGCAGTTCTTC. Amino acids: CTSNLIGVAMNEQFF.

Notes on this clonotype: The junction departs from the called germline gene at one end, perhaps through a read error. This sequence joins TRBV29-1 and TRBJ2-3; 7 bases align to TRBD2. The germline gives CDR1 SQVTM, CDR2 ANQGSEA. CDR3 length: 14 residues. CDR3 bases: TGCAGGGTTGGTGCTAGCGGAGGTGATGATACGCAGTATTTT. Translated: CRVGASGGDDTQYF.

About this clonotype itself: Without the conserved terminal phenylalanine or tryptophan, this CDR3 likely stems from a read error. The rearrangement joins TRBV29-1 to TRBJ2-2; no firm D call. Germline V gene data show CDR1 as SQVTM and CDR2 as ANQGSEA. The CDR3 sequence is 13 residues long. The CDR3 region has the DNA TGCAATGTTGAACGGGTGGATACCGGGGAGCTGTTTTTG. This codes for CNVERVDTGELFL.

This clonotype appeared a single time. The V and J genes are TRBV5-4 and TRBJ2-7; D remains unclear. The germline V gene encodes CDR1 SGHNT and CDR2 YYREEE (reference sequence). The CDR3 is made up of 16 amino acids. V lost 5 bases and J lost 3, with 21 bases in between. The CDR3 sequence: CASSIDLGTAYYEQYF. CDR3 coding DNA: TGTGCCAGCAGTATTGACCTGGGCACCGCCTACTACGAGCAGTACTTC.

The chain couples TRBV28 to TRBJ1-1; 7 bases agree with TRBD1. The V gene end was trimmed by 6 bases and the J gene end by 9 bases; junction bases not matched to a gene: 10. The CDR3 has 13 residues. Germline CDR1 reads MDHEN; CDR2 reads SYDVKM. The CDR3, as DNA: TGTGCCAGCAGGACAGGGTGGGACACCAAAGCTTTCTTT. Its protein product is CASRTGWDTKAFF.